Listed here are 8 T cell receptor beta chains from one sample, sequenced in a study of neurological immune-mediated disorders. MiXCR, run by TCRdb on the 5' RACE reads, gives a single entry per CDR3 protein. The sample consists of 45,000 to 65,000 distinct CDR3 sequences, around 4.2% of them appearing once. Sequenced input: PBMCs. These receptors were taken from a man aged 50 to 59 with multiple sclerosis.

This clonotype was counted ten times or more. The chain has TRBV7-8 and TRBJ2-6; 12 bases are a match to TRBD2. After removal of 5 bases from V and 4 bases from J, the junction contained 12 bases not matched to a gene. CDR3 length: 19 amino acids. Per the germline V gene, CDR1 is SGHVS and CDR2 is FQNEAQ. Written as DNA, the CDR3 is TGTGCCAGCAGCCCAACGACTAGCGGGAGTGTCGGAGGGGCCAACGTCCTGACTTTC. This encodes CASSPTTSGSVGGANVLTF.

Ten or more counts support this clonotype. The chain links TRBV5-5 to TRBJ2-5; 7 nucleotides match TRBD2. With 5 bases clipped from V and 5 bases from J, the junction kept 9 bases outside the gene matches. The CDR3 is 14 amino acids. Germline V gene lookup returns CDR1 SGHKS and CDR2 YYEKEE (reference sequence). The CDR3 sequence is CASSSTGRRETQYF. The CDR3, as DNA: TGTGCCAGCAGTAGTACCGGGAGGAGGGAGACCCAGTACTTC.

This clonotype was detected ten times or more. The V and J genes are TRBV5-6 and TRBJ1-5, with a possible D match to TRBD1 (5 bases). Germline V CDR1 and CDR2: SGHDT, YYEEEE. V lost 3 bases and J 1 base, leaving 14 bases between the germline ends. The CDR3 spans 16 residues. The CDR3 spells CASSSAGGRSNQPQHF. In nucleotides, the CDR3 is TGTGCCAGCAGCTCAGCCGGGGGACGGAGCAATCAGCCCCAGCATTTT.

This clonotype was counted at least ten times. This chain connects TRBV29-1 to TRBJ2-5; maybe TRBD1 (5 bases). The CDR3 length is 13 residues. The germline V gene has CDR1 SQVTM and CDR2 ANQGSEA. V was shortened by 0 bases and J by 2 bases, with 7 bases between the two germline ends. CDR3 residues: CSVEDRVQETQYF. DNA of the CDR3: TGCAGCGTTGAAGACAGGGTTCAAGAGACCCAGTACTTC.

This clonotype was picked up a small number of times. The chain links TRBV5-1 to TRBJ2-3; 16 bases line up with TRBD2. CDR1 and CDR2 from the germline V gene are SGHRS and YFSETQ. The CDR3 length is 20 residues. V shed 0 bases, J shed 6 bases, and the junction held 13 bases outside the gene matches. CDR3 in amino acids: CASSLEGLAGGRLETDTQYF. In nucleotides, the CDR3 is TGCGCCAGCAGCTTGGAGGGACTAGCGGGAGGGAGATTAGAAACGGATACGCAGTATTTT.

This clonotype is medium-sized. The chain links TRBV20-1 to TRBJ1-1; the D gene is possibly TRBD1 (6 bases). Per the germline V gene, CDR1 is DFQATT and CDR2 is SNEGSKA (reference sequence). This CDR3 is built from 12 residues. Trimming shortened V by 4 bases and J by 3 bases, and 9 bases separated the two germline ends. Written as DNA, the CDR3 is TGCAGTGCTAAGAGGGGGGACACTGAAGCTTTCTTT. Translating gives CSAKRGDTEAFF.

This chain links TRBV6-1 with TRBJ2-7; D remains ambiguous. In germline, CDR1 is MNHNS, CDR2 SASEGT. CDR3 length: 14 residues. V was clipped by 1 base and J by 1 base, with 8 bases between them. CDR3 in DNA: TGTGCCAGCAGTGAAGTCAAGAGGTCCTACGAGCAGTACTTC. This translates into CASSEVKRSYEQYF.

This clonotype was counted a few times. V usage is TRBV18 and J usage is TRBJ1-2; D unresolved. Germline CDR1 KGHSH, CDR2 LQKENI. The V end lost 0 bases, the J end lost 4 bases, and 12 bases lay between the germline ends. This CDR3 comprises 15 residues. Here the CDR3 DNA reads TGTGCCAGCTCACCACCCTCTGGACGGACCTATGGCTACACCTTC. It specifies CASSPPSGRTYGYTF.